This T cell receptor beta chain was found in a study of blood T cell repertoires in COVID-19. Study in general: Some COVID-19 samples were acute and others convalescent; all came from the United States, Italy and Spain. T cells, B-cell-depleted T cells, or PBMCs provided the cDNA or gDNA that served as material.

Original handling: Reference gene primer amplification yielded estimated nucleated cell counts. The protocol was immunoSEQ multiplex PCR, while the TCRdb copy is restricted to in-frame clones and leaves out a portion. D and trimming were read from the DNA, whereas the V and J calls and clone size are those reported in that table. The sample holds around 150,000 clones; about 72% are singletons and the top ten take about 10%. Trimming took 10 bases from V and 7 from J; bases not matched to a gene: 6. The germline CDR1 and CDR2 sequences are MNHEY and SVGAGI. This CDR3 spans 11 amino acids. Material: peripheral blood. The rearrangement joins TRBV6-5 to TRBJ1-1; 7 positions agree with TRBD1. This sequence originates from a man in his 60s who had recovered from COVID-19. The CDR3 DNA reads as TGTGCCACCGGGCAGGGGGTTGAAGCTTTCTTT. This encodes CATGQGVEAFF.